These 6 T cell receptor beta chains originate from one sample sequenced in a study of vaccination and CD4 T cells after COVID-19. This sample's treatment: approximately 10-day PBMC culture with coronavirus spike peptide pools or control peptides (ViraFEST assay). Sequenced with the Oncomine TCR Beta short-read assay was DNA taken from cultured CD4+ T cells. TCRdb recomputed calls from the PCR reads with MiXCR, one row per CDR3 protein. The repertoire has about 19,000 distinct CDR3 sequences, approximately 53% of them found once; the top ten carry around 9.6%. Which antigens these TCRs recognize remains unknown. Sequenced sample: CD4+ T cells from blood, cultured in vitro. All receptors derive from a human donor who had recovered from COVID-19.

This chain uses TRBV6-1 with TRBJ1-1; D ambiguous. Trimming removed 6 bases at V and 2 bases at J, with 10 bases between. CDR1 MNHNS and CDR2 SASEGT come from the germline V gene. The CDR3 spans 13 residues. CDR3 residues: CASSKLGNTEAFF. The CDR3 DNA follows: TGTGCCAGCAGCAAACTCGGAAACACTGAAGCTTTCTTT.

The rearrangement joins TRBV11-3 to TRBJ2-3; 10 positions match TRBD2. From germline, CDR1 is SGHNT and CDR2 YENEEA. The junction had 1 base not matched to a gene; V was cut back by 1 base and J by 0 bases. The CDR3 is made up of 16 amino acids. The CDR3 region has the DNA TGTGCCAGCAGCTTAGTACTAGCGGGGAGCACAGATACGCAGTATTTT. It yields the protein CASSLVLAGSTDTQYF.

With regard to this clonotype: At one end, the junction sequence differs from germline, possibly due to a read error. The genes are TRBV20-1 and TRBJ2-1; tentatively, D is TRBD1 (5 bases). The CDR3 is made up of 12 amino acids. Germline V CDR1 and CDR2: DFQATT, SNEGSKA (reference sequence). The chain's CDR3 is CSARQQINGQFF. The CDR3 DNA reads TGCAGTGCGAGACAGCAGATCAATGGGCAGTTCTTC.

The chain combines TRBV30 with TRBJ2-7; 7 nucleotides agree with TRBD1. CDR1 and CDR2 from the germline V gene are GTSNPN and SVGIG (reference sequence). The CDR3 length is 12 residues. V lost 3 bases, J lost 6 bases, and 5 bases stayed unmatched. The CDR3 DNA sequence: TGTGCCTGGAGCCAGACAGGGTCCGAGCAGTACTTC. This sequence encodes CAWSQTGSEQYF.

The rearrangement joins TRBV7-9 to TRBJ2-1; 10 bases align to TRBD1. Per germline, CDR1 SEHNR and CDR2 FQNEAQ (reference sequence). V dropped 2 bases and J dropped 8; count of bases not matched to a gene: 6. The CDR3 runs to 15 residues. The CDR3 DNA follows: TGTGCCAGCAGCTTATTGGGACAGGGGCCGGATGAGCAGTTCTTC. This codes for CASSLLGQGPDEQFF.

This clonotype was seen more than once but under ten times. The chain couples TRBV20-1 to TRBJ2-5, with a weak D call TRBD2 (6 bases). CDR1 and CDR2 from the germline V gene are DFQATT and SNEGSKA (reference sequence). Trimming left V 6 bases short and J 3 bases short, with 17 bases between. The CDR3 runs 14 residues. CDR3 bases: TGCAGTGCCACCGGGACTCAACTAAAAGAGACCCAGTACTTC. The encoded protein is CSATGTQLKETQYF.